This T cell receptor (beta chain) is from a study of blood T cell repertoires in COVID-19. The CDR3 runs 15 residues. Germline V CDR1 and CDR2: LNHNV, YYDKDF (reference sequence). The ends lost 1 base at V and 5 bases at J; junction bases unmatched: 6. This clone was recorded once. The data were produced by immunoSEQ multiplex PCR, yet TCRdb's version contains in-frame clones alone and is incomplete. The table lists 170,000 or so clones, approximately 81% of them singletons. Input material: peripheral blood. The chain has TRBV15 and TRBJ1-2, with 8 bases identical to TRBD1. This TCR was sampled from a man between 18 and 35 years old with active or convalescent COVID-19. CDR3 amino acids: CATSRGPTGDYGYTF. In DNA, the CDR3 is TGTGCCACCAGCAGAGGGCCGACAGGGGATTATGGCTACACCTTC.